Sequencing of this TCR beta chain was carried out in a study of T cell repertoires in cytomegalovirus infection. About the research overall: A matching HLA type, together with CMV infection, was signaled by public TCR beta signatures.

TCRdb fed the reads into MiXCR, producing one record per CDR3 protein. The sample holds about half a million distinct CDR3 sequences, about 33% seen once. CDR3 length equals 17 residues. V shed 5 bases, J shed 7 bases, and the junction held 9 bases outside the gene matches. The V gene's germline CDR1 is KGHDR and CDR2 SFDVKD. Concerning this clonotype itself: Its antigen remains unidentified.

The sample consisted of cultured PBMCs, taken from culture after CMV antigen stimulation. V and J are TRBV24-1 and TRBJ2-1; 14 nucleotides line up with TRBD2. The source of this sequence is a human donor in good health (CMV status not recorded). Some clones in this sample may be carry-over from other donors' samples. CDR3 nucleotide sequence: TGTGCCACCAGTGGAACAACCGGGACTAGCGGGAGTAATGAGCAGTTCTTC. Translation: CATSGTTGTSGSNEQFF.